The 27 T cell receptor beta chains listed next were all sequenced from one sample in a study of CXCR3-negative and CXCR3-positive naive CD8 T cells. These receptors lack a known antigen. Overall study findings and caveats: Higher TRB CDR3 hydrophobicity marked CXCR3-positive naive cells relative to CXCR3-negative naive cells.

With UMI labels, 5' RACE was used to prepare the TRB cDNA libraries. TCRdb processed the 5' RACE reads again and assigns one entry to each CDR3 protein, with no DNA. In total, the table holds 140,000 to 150,000 distinct CDR3 sequences. The specimen was naive CXCR3+ CD8+ T cells from blood. Subset specified: CD45RO-CCR7+CD27+CD95- naive CD8+ T cells expressing CXCR3 (TNR3+). These receptors originate from a human donor in good health. Some clones in this sample may be carry-over from other donors' samples.

The chain's CDR3 is CASSQVDVNEQFF. The gene calls are TRBV14 and TRBJ2-1. This CDR3 contains 13 residues. Per the germline V gene, CDR1 is SGHDN and CDR2 is FVKESK.

This chain joins TRBV29-1 and TRBJ2-7; TCRdb names TRBD1, which stays unverified in the absence of DNA. The CDR3 is 11 amino acids. Germline lookup yields CDR1 SQVTM and CDR2 ANQGSEA. The CDR3: CSGVTGNEQYF.

The V and J genes are TRBV6-4 and TRBJ2-2. Germline V gene lookup returns CDR1 MRHNA and CDR2 SNTAGT. The CDR3 is made up of 15 amino acids. The CDR3: CASSDSVRSSGELFF.

The chain joins TRBV9 to TRBJ1-1. The CDR3 is 14 residues long. Germline-derived CDR1 and CDR2 are SGDLS and YYNGEE. The chain's CDR3 is CASSVDGMNTEAFF.

The chain has TRBV20-1 and TRBJ2-7; the D gene TCRdb calls, TRBD1, cannot be checked with no DNA. The CDR3 consists of 15 residues. Germline V gives CDR1 DFQATT, CDR2 SNEGSKA (reference sequence). The CDR3 here is CSARTRDRGASEQYF.

Here the CDR3 reads CSASGLAATGELFF. The rearrangement links TRBV20-1 to TRBJ2-2; TCRdb outputs TRBD2, but without DNA this stays unchecked. The CDR3 spans 14 residues. CDR1 and CDR2 from the germline V gene are DFQATT and SNEGSKA (reference sequence).

This sequence joins TRBV6-2 or TRBV6-3 and TRBJ1-1. There are 16 residues in the CDR3. From germline, CDR1 is MNHEY and CDR2 SVGEGT. The CDR3 spells CASSYNAGRLDTEAFF.

The chain joins TRBV25-1 to TRBJ2-7; the TCRdb D gene call, TRBD1, has no DNA to confirm it. Germline V lookup: CDR1 MGHDK, CDR2 SYGVNS. The CDR3 runs 15 residues. The CDR3 is CASSEGRAGSYEQYF.

The chain joins TRBV7-8 to TRBJ2-2; the TCRdb call, TRBD1, lacks DNA for checking. From germline, CDR1 is SGHVS and CDR2 FQNEAQ. The CDR3 length is 14 residues. The CDR3 here is CASSQQGYSGELFF. The full variable domain, its missing parts supplied by reference TRBV7-8 and TRBJ2-2, is GAGVSQSPRYKVAKRGQDVALRCDPISGHVSLFWYQQALGQGPEFLTYFQNEAQLDKSGLPSDRFFAERPEGSVSTLKIQRTQQEDSAVYLCASSQQGYSGELFFGEGSRLTVL.

The chain uses TRBV30 and TRBJ2-1; TCRdb lists TRBD1, though no DNA is available to test this call. The CDR3 is 12 residues long. Germline V lookup: CDR1 GTSNPN, CDR2 SVGIG (reference sequence). The CDR3 is CAGDRTYNEQFF.

The chain links TRBV23-1 to TRBJ1-1; the TRBD1 assignment by TCRdb is unverifiable without DNA. TRBV23-1 falls under the ORF class, with uncertain function. The CDR3 loop spans 16 amino acids. CDR3 loop: CASSQSTGGTYTEAFF.

This chain joins TRBV29-1 and TRBJ2-7; TCRdb reports TRBD1, a call that lacks DNA to check it against. Per germline, CDR1 SQVTM and CDR2 ANQGSEA. The CDR3 consists of 15 residues. The CDR3 loop is CSVLGLQGRIYEQYF.

This chain uses TRBV25-1 with TRBJ1-1; the TCRdb call, TRBD1, lacks DNA for checking. Germline V lookup: CDR1 MGHDK, CDR2 SYGVNS. The CDR3 consists of 13 residues. CDR3 region: CASSGQARTEAFF.

The V and J genes are TRBV6-4 and TRBJ2-2. Germline V gene lookup returns CDR1 MRHNA and CDR2 SNTAGT. The CDR3 runs to 17 residues. CDR3 sequence: CASSDSSGFPDTGELFF.

This chain joins TRBV6-6 and TRBJ2-7; the TCRdb D gene call, TRBD2, has no DNA to confirm it. Germline CDR1 reads MNHNY; CDR2 reads SVGAGI (reference sequence). This CDR3 has 15 residues. CDR3 in amino acids: CASSPGLAGLYEQYF.

This chain joins TRBV7-9 and TRBJ1-6; TCRdb outputs TRBD1, but without DNA this stays unchecked. Germline V gene data show CDR1 as SEHNR and CDR2 as FQNEAQ (reference sequence). The CDR3 is 14 residues long. The CDR3 spells CASSLVIGDSPLHF.

The V call is TRBV4-1, the J call TRBJ1-1; TCRdb lists TRBD1, though no DNA is available to test this call. There are 16 residues in the CDR3. The germline gives CDR1 MGHRA, CDR2 YSYEKL. This CDR3 is CASSQGTTRVDTEAFF.

V is TRBV6-5 and J is TRBJ2-5. Germline V lookup: CDR1 MNHEY, CDR2 SVGAGI. The CDR3 spans 15 residues. The CDR3 sequence: CASSYSPETQETQYF.

The chain couples TRBV6-2 or TRBV6-3 to TRBJ2-7; without DNA, the TCRdb call of TRBD1 cannot be checked. In germline, CDR1 is MNHEY, CDR2 SVGEGT. The CDR3 extends over 13 amino acids. CDR3: CASRGDSLYEQYF.

V is TRBV28 and J is TRBJ2-7; there is no DNA to check the TCRdb D call of TRBD1. Germline V lookup: CDR1 MDHEN, CDR2 SYDVKM. This CDR3 is 13 amino acids long. The CDR3 loop reads CASSPGQGLEQYF.

This chain's CDR3 is CASSQKGQGTDTQYF. The chain is built from TRBV4-1 and TRBJ2-3; TCRdb reports TRBD1, a call that lacks DNA to check it against. The CDR3 has 15 amino acids. The germline V gene has CDR1 MGHRA and CDR2 YSYEKL.

The rearrangement links TRBV20-1 to TRBJ2-1; TCRdb lists TRBD1, though no DNA is available to test this call. CDR1 and CDR2 (germline): DFQATT, SNEGSKA (reference sequence). The CDR3 sequence is 14 residues long. CDR3: CSAFPGTSYNEQFF.

The V call is TRBV7-3, the J call TRBJ2-7; TCRdb gives TRBD2 as the D gene, but with no DNA this cannot be confirmed. The V gene's germline CDR1 is SGHTA and CDR2 FQGTGA. The CDR3 has 13 residues. Here the CDR3 reads CASRWDSGSEQYF.

The chain couples TRBV4-3 to TRBJ2-1. CDR1 and CDR2 from the germline V gene are LGHNA and YSLEER. The CDR3 has 16 residues. The CDR3 loop reads CASSQDRVGSYNEQFF.

This chain links TRBV6-5 with TRBJ2-7; absent DNA, TCRdb's TRBD2 call cannot be checked. This CDR3 comprises 14 residues. CDR1 and CDR2 (germline): MNHEY, SVGAGI. This chain's CDR3 is CASRILAAAYEQYF.

V and J are TRBV6-6 and TRBJ2-7; TCRdb proposes TRBD1, but this gene call is untestable without DNA. There are 14 residues in the CDR3. CDR1 and CDR2 (germline): MNHNY, SVGAGI (reference sequence). The CDR3 loop is CASSYRDASLEQYF.

The chain recombines TRBV3-1 with TRBJ2-7. CDR3 length equals 17 residues. Germline lookup yields CDR1 LGHDT and CDR2 YNNKEL (reference sequence). Here the CDR3 reads CASSQEGRSADHYEQYF.